The entry below describes one TCR beta chain. Its matching antigen is unknown. Library preparation (for TCRbeta) was performed with unique molecular identifiers. TCRdb redid the calling of the PCR reads with MiXCR, one entry per CDR3 protein. The sample consists of hundreds of thousands of distinct CDR3 sequences, roughly a tenth of them appearing once. CDR1 is LGHNT, CDR2 FRNRAP, per germline. The CDR3 runs 14 residues. Trimming removed 1 base at V and 4 bases at J, with 8 bases between. This sample was included in a study of T-cell reconstitution after alpha-beta-depleted transplantation in children. Study observations and caveats: By about two months after transplant, alpha-beta T cells reportedly arose from several hundred graft clones that had expanded.

This TCR derives from a child under 10 years old with inherited bone marrow failure, due to receive a stem cell transplant. Sequenced here: PBMCs, sampled before TCRalphabeta/CD19-depleted stem cell transplant. The genes are TRBV12-5 and TRBJ1-3; D unclear. CDR3 amino acids: CASGLGQDGNTIYF. The CDR3 DNA sequence: TGTGCTAGTGGTTTGGGGCAGGACGGAAACACCATATATTTT.